The next 10 T cell receptor beta chains were all read from a single sample in a study of T-cell reconstitution after alpha-beta-depleted transplantation in children. Library preparation (for TCRbeta) was performed with unique molecular identifiers. Each CDR3 protein is one row after TCRdb ran MiXCR on the PCR reads. This table has 530,000 or so distinct CDR3 sequences, roughly a quarter appearing once. The source material was PBMCs, sampled before TCRalphabeta/CD19-depleted stem cell transplant. The source is a boy less than two years old with Wiskott-Aldrich syndrome, due to receive a stem cell transplant.

This clonotype appeared a few times. The chain joins TRBV12-3 or TRBV12-4 to TRBJ2-1; 13 bases are a match to TRBD2. J lost 6 bases, V lost 7 bases, and 6 bases had no gene match. The CDR3 is 15 amino acids. The CDR3: CASTTSGRATNEQFF. As DNA, the CDR3 is TGTGCCAGCACTACTAGCGGGAGGGCCACCAATGAGCAGTTCTTC.

A few counts support this clonotype. The chain is built from TRBV28 and TRBJ2-5; D unclear. CDR3 length: 12 residues. The V gene lost 6 bases and the J gene lost 5 bases, with 10 bases spanning the gap. Per the germline V gene, CDR1 is MDHEN and CDR2 is SYDVKM. The CDR3 DNA sequence: TGTGCCAGCAGCTTTGGGATGGAGACCCAGTACTTC. It yields the protein CASSFGMETQYF. Full variable domain (remainder filled in from reference TRBV28 and TRBJ2-5): DVKVTQSSRYLVKRTGEKVFLECVQDMDHENMFWYRQDPGLGLRLIYFSYDVKMKEKGDIPEGYSVSREKKERFSLILESASTNQTSMYLCASSFGMETQYFGPGTRLLVL.

This clonotype was detected only a few times. The CDR3 here is CASSFAGVRYSPLHF. CDR3 in DNA: TGTGCCAGCAGTTTTGCAGGGGTGAGGTATTCACCCCTCCACTTT. The J gene is TRBJ1-6, the V gene TRBV28, with D possibly matching TRBD1 (6 bases). V dropped 3 bases and J dropped 8 bases, with 14 bases sitting between them. The CDR3 contains 15 residues. Per the germline V gene, CDR1 is MDHEN and CDR2 is SYDVKM.

J is TRBJ2-7 and V is TRBV7-2, with TRBD1 matching over 7 bases. V was clipped by 5 bases and J by 2 bases; unmatched bases: 9. The CDR3 length is 15 residues. Germline V gene lookup returns CDR1 SGHTA and CDR2 FQGNSA. CDR3 residues: CASSPRQGMTYEQYF. In DNA, the CDR3 is TGTGCCAGCAGCCCGAGACAGGGAATGACCTACGAGCAGTACTTC.

A few counts support this clonotype. This sequence joins TRBV5-1 and TRBJ2-7; the match to TRBD1 covers 8 bases. CDR1 is SGHRS, CDR2 YFSETQ, per germline. The CDR3 contains 14 residues. The trim removed 0 bases at V and 2 bases at J, leaving 1 base unmatched. The CDR3 loop is CASSLGGQAYEQYF. CDR3 DNA: TGCGCCAGCAGCTTGGGGGGACAGGCCTACGAGCAGTACTTC.

This clonotype was detected only a few times. The chain is built from TRBV19 and TRBJ2-1; 10 positions match TRBD2. Germline trimming cut 4 bases from V and 6 bases from J; bases unmatched to any gene: 3. Germline-derived CDR1 and CDR2 are LNHDA and SQIVND (reference sequence). CDR3 size: 14 residues. The CDR3 DNA sequence: TGTGCCAGTAGTAGGCTAGCGGGAGCCAATGAGCAGTTCTTC. It is translated as CASSRLAGANEQFF.

This clonotype was observed a few times. J is TRBJ2-3 and V is TRBV27; D gene uncertain. Germline loops: CDR1 MNHEY, CDR2 SMNVEV (reference sequence). CDR3 length: 15 amino acids. The V end was cut by 2 bases, the J end by 2 bases, with 11 bases between. The CDR3 DNA reads as TGTGCCAGCAGTTTAGACTTGGGCCTCACAGATACGCAGTATTTT. Protein: CASSLDLGLTDTQYF.

The J gene is TRBJ2-2, the V gene TRBV30, with 11 positions matching TRBD2. V dropped 2 bases and J dropped 6; count of bases not matched to a gene: 5. The CDR3 extends over 15 amino acids. Germline V lookup: CDR1 GTSNPN, CDR2 SVGIG (reference sequence). CDR3 protein: CAWSNLAGGPGELFF. The CDR3 coding sequence is TGTGCCTGGAGTAACCTAGCGGGAGGTCCCGGGGAGCTGTTTTTT.

This clonotype came up a few times. V usage is TRBV5-1 and J usage is TRBJ1-6; no reliable D call. Trimming removed 2 bases at V and 0 bases at J, with 12 bases between. Germline V gives CDR1 SGHRS, CDR2 YFSETQ. The CDR3 loop spans 17 amino acids. Here the CDR3 DNA reads TGCGCCAGCAGCTTTGGACGTTCCAGCTCCTATAATTCACCCCTCCACTTT. Translation: CASSFGRSSSYNSPLHF.

This clonotype was picked up a small number of times. This chain links TRBV12-3 or TRBV12-4 with TRBJ1-6, with D perhaps matching TRBD1 (5 bases). This CDR3 contains 14 residues. V lost 6 bases and J lost 10, with 16 bases in between. The CDR3 coding sequence is TGTGCCAGCAGCCGTGGGGTGGGGGAATCACCCCTCCACTTT. Its protein is CASSRGVGESPLHF.